A selection of T cell receptor beta chains follows, all from one sample in a study of shared clonotypes between healthy human individuals. Here immunoSEQ multiplex PCR was the method, and the copy in TCRdb shows in-frame clones only, minus some. The table records fewer than 700,000 clones, just over 75% of them present only once. Sequencing input: PBMCs. All receptors come from a woman between 40 and 55 years old in good health. Some clones in this sample may be carry-over from other donors' samples. CDR3s include the opening cysteine and the closing phenylalanine or tryptophan. Each record gives: J gene, clone size, D gene, V gene, CDR3 protein, CDR3 DNA. A D gene is named only where the DNA matches it firmly. The size entry is marked missing in some rows and otherwise reads once, few, many or a size class.

j_call: TRBJ1-6; clone_size: .; d_call: .; v_call: TRBV4-1; cdr3_aa: CASSLRAGSPLHF; cdr3_nt: TGCGCCAGCAGCCTAAGGGCCGGTTCACCCCTCCACTTT
j_call: TRBJ2-7; clone_size: .; d_call: .; v_call: TRBV6-1; cdr3_aa: CASSRSPLYEQYF; cdr3_nt: TGTGCCAGCAGTAGAAGTCCGCTCTACGAGCAGTACTTC
j_call: TRBJ2-2; clone_size: .; d_call: TRBD1; v_call: TRBV6-6; cdr3_aa: CASDEQGATGELFF; cdr3_nt: TGTGCCAGCGATGAGCAGGGGGCTACCGGGGAGCTGTTTTTT
j_call: TRBJ1-2; clone_size: .; d_call: TRBD1; v_call: TRBV5-4; cdr3_aa: CASTPGGRAPVGYGYTF; cdr3_nt: TGTGCCAGCACCCCAGGGGGCAGAGCCCCGGTAGGGTATGGCTACACCTTC
j_call: TRBJ1-4; clone_size: .; d_call: TRBD1; v_call: TRBV5-1; cdr3_aa: CASSLGTGLEKLFF; cdr3_nt: TGCGCCAGCAGCTTGGGGACAGGTCTTGAAAAACTGTTTTTT
j_call: TRBJ2-1; clone_size: .; d_call: .; v_call: TRBV11-3; cdr3_aa: CASSSGGDGRAGEQFF; cdr3_nt: TGTGCCAGCAGCTCAGGGGGAGACGGGAGGGCCGGTGAGCAGTTCTTC
j_call: TRBJ2-1; clone_size: .; d_call: TRBD2; v_call: TRBV11-2; cdr3_aa: CASSLGSGATSSYNEQFF; cdr3_nt: TGTGCCAGCAGCTTAGGTAGCGGGGCCACCTCCTCCTACAATGAGCAGTTCTTC
j_call: TRBJ2-7; clone_size: once; d_call: TRBD1; v_call: TRBV28; cdr3_aa: CASTLRGQTAYEQYF; cdr3_nt: TGTGCCAGCACCCTCCGGGGACAGACTGCCTACGAGCAGTACTTC
j_call: TRBJ2-3; clone_size: .; d_call: .; v_call: TRBV25-1; cdr3_aa: CASSEGGTDTQYF; cdr3_nt: TGTGCCAGCAGTGAGGGGGGCACAGATACGCAGTATTTT
j_call: TRBJ1-4; clone_size: once; d_call: .; v_call: TRBV6-5; cdr3_aa: CASRVGGFAEKLFF; cdr3_nt: TGTGCCAGCAGGGTAGGCGGGTTTGCTGAAAAACTGTTTTTT
j_call: TRBJ2-7; clone_size: .; d_call: .; v_call: TRBV10-3; cdr3_aa: CAISEDGRGVYEQYF; cdr3_nt: TGTGCCATCAGTGAAGATGGCAGGGGTGTTTACGAGCAGTACTTC
j_call: TRBJ1-1; clone_size: .; d_call: TRBD1; v_call: TRBV6-6; cdr3_aa: CASRPTGVNTEAFF; cdr3_nt: TGTGCCAGCAGACCGACAGGGGTGAACACTGAAGCTTTCTTT
j_call: TRBJ2-7; clone_size: .; d_call: .; v_call: TRBV7-2; cdr3_aa: CASSLGTGLLAEQYF; cdr3_nt: TGTGCCAGCAGCTTAGGCACCGGCCTTTTGGCCGAGCAGTACTTC
j_call: TRBJ1-3; clone_size: .; d_call: .; v_call: TRBV28; cdr3_aa: CASSPRSAGNTIYF; cdr3_nt: TGTGCCAGCAGTCCGAGGTCGGCTGGAAACACCATATATTTT
j_call: TRBJ1-4; clone_size: .; d_call: .; v_call: TRBV7-6; cdr3_aa: CASSLGEREKLFF; cdr3_nt: TGTGCCAGCAGCTTAGGGGAAAGGGAAAAACTGTTTTTT
j_call: TRBJ1-1; clone_size: .; d_call: .; v_call: TRBV19; cdr3_aa: CASSTRGAEAFF; cdr3_nt: TGTGCCAGTAGTACTAGGGGCGCTGAAGCTTTCTTT
j_call: TRBJ2-2; clone_size: .; d_call: .; v_call: TRBV19; cdr3_aa: CASSIRGVANTGELFF; cdr3_nt: TGTGCCAGTAGTATACGAGGGGTCGCGAACACCGGGGAGCTGTTTTTT
j_call: TRBJ2-5; clone_size: .; d_call: TRBD1; v_call: TRBV28; cdr3_aa: CASSVTGGAWETRYF; cdr3_nt: TGTGCCAGCAGTGTCACAGGGGGCGCGTGGGAGACCCGGTACTTC
j_call: TRBJ2-1; clone_size: .; d_call: TRBD1; v_call: TRBV29-1; cdr3_aa: CSVGGQGGNEQFF; cdr3_nt: TGCAGCGTTGGGGGACAGGGTGGGAATGAGCAGTTCTTC
j_call: TRBJ2-1; clone_size: .; d_call: .; v_call: TRBV5-4; cdr3_aa: CASSSSNIHNEQFF; cdr3_nt: TGTGCCAGCAGCTCGTCTAACATCCACAATGAGCAGTTCTTC
j_call: TRBJ2-5; clone_size: .; d_call: .; v_call: TRBV5-4; cdr3_aa: CASSRTFQGEETQYF; cdr3_nt: TGTGCCAGCAGCAGGACGTTCCAGGGAGAGGAGACCCAGTACTTC
j_call: TRBJ2-5; clone_size: .; d_call: .; v_call: TRBV5-1; cdr3_aa: CASSLAPLRETQYF; cdr3_nt: TGCGCCAGCAGCTTGGCCCCCCTCCGTGAGACCCAGTACTTC
j_call: TRBJ2-2; clone_size: .; d_call: .; v_call: TRBV4-1; cdr3_aa: CASSLIVGRPTGELFF; cdr3_nt: TGCGCCAGCAGCCTGATCGTCGGGAGACCGACCGGGGAGCTGTTTTTT
j_call: TRBJ1-5; clone_size: .; d_call: .; v_call: TRBV19; cdr3_aa: CASSYSNQPQHF; cdr3_nt: TGTGCCAGCAGTTATAGCAATCAGCCCCAGCATTTT
j_call: TRBJ1-3; clone_size: once; d_call: .; v_call: TRBV5-5; cdr3_aa: CASSLRVLSGNTIYF; cdr3_nt: TGTGCCAGCAGCTTGCGGGTCCTCTCTGGAAACACCATATATTTT
j_call: TRBJ2-3; clone_size: .; d_call: .; v_call: TRBV7-9; cdr3_aa: CASSLGVTPDTQYF; cdr3_nt: TGTGCCAGCAGCTTAGGGGTAACGCCAGATACGCAGTATTTT
j_call: TRBJ2-7; clone_size: .; d_call: TRBD1; v_call: TRBV5-1; cdr3_aa: CASSLDRGSYEQYF; cdr3_nt: TGCGCCAGCAGCCTTGACAGGGGGTCCTACGAGCAGTACTTC
j_call: TRBJ1-4; clone_size: .; d_call: TRBD1; v_call: TRBV5-1; cdr3_aa: CASSFAGGNNEKLFF; cdr3_nt: TGCGCCAGCAGCTTCGCAGGGGGCAACAATGAAAAACTGTTTTTT
j_call: TRBJ1-2; clone_size: .; d_call: .; v_call: TRBV28; cdr3_aa: CASRPTDRLRGYTF; cdr3_nt: TGTGCCAGCAGACCAACCGACAGGTTGAGGGGCTACACCTTC
j_call: TRBJ2-3; clone_size: .; d_call: .; v_call: TRBV5-1; cdr3_aa: CASSLGLGGTDTQYF; cdr3_nt: TGCGCCAGCAGCTTGGGACTAGGGGGAACAGATACGCAGTATTTT
j_call: TRBJ1-1; clone_size: .; d_call: .; v_call: TRBV18; cdr3_aa: CASSPIGNTEAFF; cdr3_nt: TGTGCCAGCTCACCAATAGGGAACACTGAAGCTTTCTTT
j_call: TRBJ2-3; clone_size: .; d_call: TRBD2; v_call: TRBV29-1; cdr3_aa: CGEGDTQYF; cdr3_nt: TGCGGGGAGGGGGATACGCAGTATTTT
j_call: TRBJ1-2; clone_size: .; d_call: .; v_call: TRBV6-1; cdr3_aa: CASSGASGRYGYTF; cdr3_nt: TGTGCCAGCAGTGGGGCATCCGGGCGATATGGCTACACCTTC
j_call: TRBJ2-1; clone_size: .; d_call: TRBD1; v_call: TRBV19; cdr3_aa: CASYRTGGPYNEQFF; cdr3_nt: TGTGCCAGTTATAGGACAGGGGGCCCCTACAATGAGCAGTTCTTC
j_call: TRBJ2-3; clone_size: once; d_call: .; v_call: TRBV2; cdr3_aa: CASMRQGSATQYF; cdr3_nt: TGTGCCAGCATGAGACAAGGGTCGGCTACGCAGTATTTT
j_call: TRBJ2-3; clone_size: few; d_call: .; v_call: TRBV18; cdr3_aa: CASSPAGSTDTQYF; cdr3_nt: TGTGCCAGCTCACCAGCTGGAAGCACAGATACGCAGTATTTT